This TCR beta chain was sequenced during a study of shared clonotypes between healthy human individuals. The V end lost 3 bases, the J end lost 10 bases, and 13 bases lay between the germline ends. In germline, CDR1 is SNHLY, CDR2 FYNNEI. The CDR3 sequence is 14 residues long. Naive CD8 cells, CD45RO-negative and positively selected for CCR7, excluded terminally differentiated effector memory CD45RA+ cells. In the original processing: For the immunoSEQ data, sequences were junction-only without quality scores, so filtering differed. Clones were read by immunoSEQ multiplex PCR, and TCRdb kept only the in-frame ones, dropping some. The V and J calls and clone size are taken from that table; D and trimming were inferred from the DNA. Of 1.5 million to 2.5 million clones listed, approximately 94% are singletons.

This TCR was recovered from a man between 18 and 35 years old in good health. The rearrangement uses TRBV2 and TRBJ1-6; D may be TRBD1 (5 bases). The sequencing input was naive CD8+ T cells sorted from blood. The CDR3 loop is CASSDGGLGSPLHF. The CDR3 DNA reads TGTGCCAGCAGTGACGGGGGTCTAGGGTCACCCCTCCACTTT.